The 20 T cell receptor beta chains below were found in one sample sequenced in a study of CD8 T cells in ankylosing spondylitis. The antigens these receptors bind are not known. MiXCR, run by TCRdb on the 5' RACE reads, gives a single entry per CDR3 protein. This repertoire shows approximately 440,000 distinct CDR3 sequences, 17% found once; its top ten account for 1%. Study-level findings and limits: A TCR beta motif of eight highly homologous variants appeared characteristic of ankylosing spondylitis blood.

Sequenced sample: blood, either unsorted or a sorted T cell fraction (not recorded which). These receptors were taken from a male donor with ankylosing spondylitis.

This clonotype was counted many times. This sequence joins TRBV27 and TRBJ1-5, with TRBD1 matching over 8 bases. CDR3 length equals 14 residues. Germline V gene lookup returns CDR1 MNHEY and CDR2 SMNVEV (reference sequence). V shed 4 bases, J shed 6 bases, and the junction held 5 bases outside the gene matches. CDR3 bases: TGTGCCAGCAGTTCTGGACAGGGCGCTCAGCCCCAGCATTTT. It is translated as CASSSGQGAQPQHF.

In its sample, this clonotype was seen a few times. V usage is TRBV7-6 and J usage is TRBJ2-1; no reliable D call. The CDR3 is 11 residues long. Germline loops: CDR1 SGHVS, CDR2 FNYEAQ. V was trimmed by 6 bases and J by 10 bases, leaving 10 bases between them. CDR3 sequence reads: CASSSTSEQFF. The CDR3 DNA sequence: TGTGCCAGCAGTTCGACATCCGAGCAGTTCTTC.

This clonotype has at least ten counts. The chain has TRBV5-8 and TRBJ1-6; unclear D gene. Germline CDR1 reads SGHTS; CDR2 reads YDEGEE. V dropped 4 bases and J dropped 6 bases, with 11 bases sitting between them. The CDR3 has 14 residues. The CDR3 DNA reads as TGTGCCAGCAGCCCAGATAGGGCTAATTCACCCCTCCACTTT. This translates into CASSPDRANSPLHF. The full variable domain, completed using reference TRBV5-8 and TRBJ1-6, is EAGVTQSPTHLIKTRGQQATLRCSPISGHTSVYWYQQALGLGLQFLLWYDEGEERNRGNFPPRFSGRQFPNYSSELNVNALELEDSALYLCASSPDRANSPLHFGNGTRLTVT.

This clonotype has a handful of counts. This chain links TRBV7-3 with TRBJ2-7; TRBD2 might be the D (5 bases). Germline CDR1 and CDR2: SGHTA and FQGTGA. The V gene lost 5 bases and the J gene lost 4 bases, with 12 bases spanning the gap. The CDR3 runs to 13 residues. CDR3 loop: CASSVSTGYEQYF. The DNA of the CDR3 is TGTGCCAGCAGCGTATCCACGGGGTACGAGCAGTACTTC.

This clonotype showed up just a few times. The chain employs TRBV7-9 and TRBJ2-1, with 7 bases lining up with TRBD2. Germline V gives CDR1 SEHNR, CDR2 FQNEAQ (reference sequence). V lost 5 bases, J lost 6 bases, and 7 bases stayed unmatched. The CDR3 extends over 14 amino acids. The CDR3, as DNA: TGTGCCAGCAGCAGCCGGGGGGATGTCAATGAGCAGTTCTTC. It encodes CASSSRGDVNEQFF. Combining the CDR3 with reference TRBV7-9 and TRBJ2-1 gives the whole variable domain DTGVSQNPRHKITKRGQNVTFRCDPISEHNRLYWYRQTLGQGPEFLTYFQNEAQLEKSRLLSDRFSAERPKGSFSTLEIQRTEQGDSAMYLCASSSRGDVNEQFFGPGTRLTVL.

V usage is TRBV7-2 and J usage is TRBJ1-1; D call uncertain. Germline values: CDR1 SGHTA, CDR2 FQGNSA. The CDR3 is 16 amino acids. Trimming removed 2 bases at V and 0 bases at J, with 13 bases between. CDR3 nucleotides: TGTGCCAGCAGCTTAATGGGAGTGGGAGTGAACACTGAAGCTTTCTTT. Protein sequence: CASSLMGVGVNTEAFF.

The chain is built from TRBV2 and TRBJ2-7; 7 bases are a match to TRBD2. The CDR3 consists of 13 residues. Trimming at V came to 5 bases and at J to 5 bases, leaving 6 bases not matched to a gene. CDR1 is SNHLY and CDR2 is FYNNEI in the germline V gene. CDR3 coding DNA: TGTGCCAGCAGTAGCGGGATTAACAACGAGCAGTACTTC. Amino acid sequence: CASSSGINNEQYF.

The rearrangement joins TRBV5-6 to TRBJ1-6; 7 bases are a match to TRBD1. The junction had 7 bases not matched to a gene; V was cut back by 2 bases and J by 5 bases. CDR3 length: 16 amino acids. Per the germline V gene, CDR1 is SGHDT and CDR2 is YYEEEE. The CDR3 sequence is CASSLFTGVNNSPLHF. Here the CDR3 DNA reads TGTGCCAGCAGCTTATTTACAGGGGTGAATAATTCACCCCTCCACTTT.

This clonotype was counted a few times. The V call is TRBV12-3 or TRBV12-4, the J call TRBJ2-5; 8 positions agree with TRBD2. V gave up 5 bases and J gave up 2 bases; unmatched junction bases: 10. This CDR3 has 16 residues. The CDR3 DNA reads as TGTGCCAGCAGTCTAACGGGACTAGGGGTACAAGAGACCCAGTACTTC. Protein sequence: CASSLTGLGVQETQYF.

In this sample, this clonotype turned up a few times. V usage is TRBV5-1 and J usage is TRBJ2-4, with 12 bases aligning to TRBD1. Trimming took 5 bases from V and 1 from J; bases not matched to a gene: 4. Germline assignment: CDR1 SGHRS and CDR2 YFSETQ. CDR3 length: 16 residues. CDR3 sequence: CASSPGQGAAKNIQYF. The CDR3 DNA reads as TGCGCCAGCAGTCCGGGACAGGGGGCGGCCAAAAACATTCAGTACTTC.

This clonotype has a handful of counts. This sequence joins TRBV12-3 or TRBV12-4 and TRBJ2-4; TRBD2 aligns across 11 bases. V was pared by 3 bases and J by 4 bases, with 5 bases of the junction left unmatched. The CDR3 has 16 amino acids. CDR3 residues: CASSFLRLAGKNIQYF. The CDR3 DNA follows: TGTGCCAGCAGTTTCCTAAGACTAGCGGGGAAAAACATTCAGTACTTC.

This clonotype was seen ten or more times. The V call is TRBV5-1, the J call TRBJ2-1; D not certain. There are 15 residues in the CDR3. V lost 0 bases, J lost 7 bases, and 14 bases lay in between. Germline V lookup: CDR1 SGHRS, CDR2 YFSETQ. The CDR3 sequence: CASSLAGQTSNEQFF. DNA for the CDR3: TGCGCCAGCAGCTTGGCCGGGCAGACTTCAAATGAGCAGTTCTTC.

This clonotype was observed a handful of times. The chain is built from TRBV5-1 and TRBJ2-3; TRBD1 matches 7 bases. J was trimmed by 0 bases and V by 4 bases; bases with no gene match: 5. The CDR3 is 15 residues long. Germline V gene data show CDR1 as SGHRS and CDR2 as YFSETQ. CDR3 bases: TGCGCCAGCAGCCAGGGGGACATCAGCACAGATACGCAGTATTTT. It translates to CASSQGDISTDTQYF.

The chain has TRBV7-2 and TRBJ1-1; TRBD1 agrees at 9 bases. Trimming removed 6 bases from V and 8 bases from J; junction bases left unmatched: 10. In germline, CDR1 is SGHTA, CDR2 FQGNSA. This CDR3 is built from 14 residues. CDR3 in DNA: TGTGCCAGCAGTTCCGGGACAGGGAAGGGAGAAGCTTTCTTT. Protein product: CASSSGTGKGEAFF.

This clonotype was recorded many times. The chain uses TRBV5-1 and TRBJ2-2, with 11 bases matching TRBD2. The V and J ends lost 4 bases and 8 bases, in that order; junction bases with no gene match: 7. This CDR3 contains 15 residues. Germline CDR1 SGHRS, CDR2 YFSETQ. CDR3 nucleotides: TGCGCCAGCAGCCCGCTGACTAGCGGGGTGGGGGAGCTGTTTTTT. It encodes CASSPLTSGVGELFF. Filled out from reference TRBV5-1 and TRBJ2-2, the complete variable domain reads KAGVTQTPRYLIKTRGQQVTLSCSPISGHRSVSWYQQTPGQGLQFLFEYFSETQRNKGNFPGRFSGRQFSNSRSEMNVSTLELGDSALYLCASSPLTSGVGELFFGEGSRLTVL.

V gene TRBV18 combines with J gene TRBJ1-1; D possibly corresponds to TRBD1 (5 bases). The length of the CDR3 is 13 residues. V gave up 2 bases and J gave up 7 bases, with 11 bases separating them. The germline gives CDR1 KGHSH, CDR2 LQKENI. The CDR3 reads CASSPERDGEAFF. Here the CDR3 DNA reads TGTGCCAGCTCACCAGAGAGGGACGGTGAAGCTTTCTTT.

The chain has TRBV20-1 and TRBJ2-3; 8 nucleotides agree with TRBD2. Trimming cost V 5 bases and J 2 bases; bases outside gene matches: 3. CDR1 and CDR2 (germline): DFQATT, SNEGSKA (reference sequence). The CDR3 covers 13 residues. DNA for the CDR3: TGCAGTGCTCAGCGGGGGATCACAGATACGCAGTATTTT. Encoded protein: CSAQRGITDTQYF.

In this sample, this clonotype turned up once. This sequence joins TRBV20-1 and TRBJ2-1; 10 bases map to TRBD2. The CDR3 has 17 residues. Germline assignment: CDR1 DFQATT and CDR2 SNEGSKA (reference sequence). V trimming: 0 bases; J trimming: 3 bases; junction bases outside the gene matches: 8. CDR3 in amino acids: CSARDRASGSRYNEQFF. The CDR3 bases are TGCAGTGCTAGAGATAGGGCTAGCGGGAGCCGCTACAATGAGCAGTTCTTC.

This clonotype was counted a few times. The gene calls are TRBV12-3 or TRBV12-4 and TRBJ1-2; no firm D call. V lost 3 bases, J lost 0 bases, and 14 bases lay in between. There are 16 residues in the CDR3. CDR3 nucleotides: TGTGCCAGCAGTTTTTTGGCCCTCGGGGCTAACTATGGCTACACCTTC. Translating gives CASSFLALGANYGYTF.

This CDR3 is CASSQELLAGGLETQYF. The CDR3 bases are TGTGCCAGCAGCCAAGAGCTTCTAGCGGGGGGTCTAGAGACCCAGTACTTC. The chain uses TRBV4-2 and TRBJ2-5; TRBD2 matches 11 bases. The germline V gene has CDR1 LGHNA and CDR2 YNFKEQ. This CDR3 is built from 17 residues. The V segment lost 0 bases and the J segment 4 bases; nucleotides outside the gene matches: 7.